This T cell receptor beta chain was sequenced during a study of T cell responses to AZD1222 COVID-19 vaccine. Pooling covered second doses at about 4 or about 12 weeks. The CDR3 sequence is 17 residues long. V trimming: 7 bases; J trimming: 4 bases; junction bases outside the gene matches: 11. From germline, CDR1 is SNHLY and CDR2 FYNNEI. Profiling relied on immunoSEQ multiplex PCR, and the TCRdb table lists in-frame clones only, not all of them. This table holds 150,000 to 200,000 clones, 88% found once. This clone was observed once. Its antigen is unknown. Notes on the study in general: None of the repertoires were sampled until the peak T cell response had passed. White British ancestry dominated among donors, who included more females, and clonal diversity was possibly underestimated.

The chain employs TRBV2 and TRBJ2-7, with 15 bases matching TRBD2. The clonotype was recovered from an adult who received the AZD1222 COVID-19 vaccine. Sequenced here: peripheral blood, sampled 28 days after the second AZD1222 dose. The CDR3 region is CASKYTSGLAGGYEQYF. The CDR3 bases are TGTGCCAGCAAGTACACCTCGGGACTAGCGGGGGGTTACGAGCAGTACTTC. Supplemented by reference TRBV2 and TRBJ2-7, the full variable domain reads EPEVTQTPSHQVTQMGQEVILRCVPISNHLYFYWYRQILGQKVEFLVSFYNNEISEKSEIFDDQFSVERPDGSNFTLKIRSTKLEDSAMYFCASKYTSGLAGGYEQYFGPGTRLTVT.